The 28 T cell receptor beta chains below come from one sample, sequenced in a study of cytomegalovirus exposure and HLA in healthy donors. The study ran its PCR with 60 Vbeta and 13 Jbeta primers. Sequencing was performed with immunoSEQ multiplex PCR; in TCRdb, only in-frame clones are kept and a portion is missing. Here the sample spans about 210,000 clones, 82% being singletons. The material sequenced was PBMCs. All receptors come from a man between 35 and 55 years old in good health and CMV-seropositive.

The chain employs TRBV27 and TRBJ2-7, with a weak D call TRBD1 (5 bases). V lost 3 bases and J 0 bases, leaving 12 bases between the germline ends. This CDR3 has 15 amino acids. Germline CDR1 is MNHEY and CDR2 is SMNVEV (reference sequence). CDR3 nucleotide sequence: TGTGCCAGCAGTTTTGGGGCAGGCAGCTCCTACGAGCAGTACTTC. Its translation is CASSFGAGSSYEQYF.

The count of this clone is one. The chain links TRBV7-6 to TRBJ2-2; 10 bases fit TRBD2. The CDR3 extends over 16 amino acids. Trimming at V came to 4 bases and at J to 4 bases, leaving 6 bases not matched to a gene. Germline CDR1 reads SGHVS; CDR2 reads FNYEAQ. CDR3 coding DNA: TGTGCCAGCAGCTCGAGCGGGAGGGCGGGCACCGGGGAGCTGTTTTTT. Translating gives CASSSSGRAGTGELFF.

This chain links TRBV10-1 with TRBJ2-2; D gene ambiguous. Germline CDR1 WNHNN, CDR2 SYGVQD (reference sequence). Trimming removed 0 bases from V and 1 base from J, with 9 bases in between. This CDR3 has 16 amino acids. The CDR3 loop is CASSESRQVNTGELFF. The CDR3 DNA reads TGCGCCAGCAGTGAGTCTCGGCAGGTGAACACCGGGGAGCTGTTTTTT.

The rearrangement joins TRBV5-6 to TRBJ2-7; 7 bases line up with TRBD1. The ends lost 0 bases at V and 2 bases at J; junction bases unmatched: 5. CDR3 size: 15 residues. The germline V gene encodes CDR1 SGHDT and CDR2 YYEEEE. The CDR3 reads CASSLGQGRTYEQYF. The CDR3, as DNA: TGTGCCAGCAGCTTGGGACAGGGTAGAACCTACGAGCAGTACTTC. Looking up the rest from reference TRBV5-6 and TRBJ2-7 gives the full variable domain: DAGVTQSPTHLIKTRGQQVTLRCSPKSGHDTVSWYQQALGQGPQFIFQYYEEEERQRGNFPDRFSGHQFPNYSSELNVNALLLGDSALYLCASSLGQGRTYEQYFGPGTRLTVT.

Points on this clone: One junction end does not reproduce the germline sequence, and a read error may be involved. The V call is TRBV29-1, the J call TRBJ1-2; 7 bases match TRBD1. From germline, CDR1 is SQVTM and CDR2 ANQGSEA. This CDR3 spans 15 amino acids. CDR3 residues: CNVEYGQGVNYGYTF. The CDR3 nucleotides are TGCAACGTTGAATATGGGCAGGGGGTTAACTATGGCTACACCTTC. The complete variable domain, with remaining parts taken from reference TRBV29-1 and TRBJ1-2, reads SAVISQKPSRDICQRGTSLTIQCQVDSQVTMMFWYRQQPGQSLTLIATANQGSEATYESGFVIDKFPISRPNLTFSTLTVSNMSPEDSSIYLCNVEYGQGVNYGYTFGSGTRLTVV.

The chain links TRBV11-2 to TRBJ1-1; 9 positions match TRBD1. Trimming at V came to 1 base and at J to 4 bases, leaving 7 bases not matched to a gene. CDR1 and CDR2 (germline): SGHAT, FQNNGV. The CDR3 consists of 16 residues. CDR3 DNA: TGTGCCAGCAGCTTAGGTTGGGACAGGGCTTCCACTGAAGCTTTCTTT. As protein: CASSLGWDRASTEAFF.

V usage is TRBV19 and J usage is TRBJ2-5; D possibly corresponds to TRBD2 (6 bases). V was trimmed by 8 bases and J by 5 bases, leaving 12 bases between them. The CDR3 contains 12 residues. Germline V gene data show CDR1 as LNHDA and CDR2 as SQIVND (reference sequence). CDR3 nucleotides: TGTGCCAGTGGGGGGAGTTGGGAGACCCAGTACTTC. Translated: CASGGSWETQYF.

This chain links TRBV10-3 with TRBJ2-7, with a weak D call TRBD1 (5 bases). Germline V CDR1 and CDR2: ENHRY, SYGVKD. The CDR3 loop spans 12 amino acids. V lost 3 bases, J lost 4 bases, and 7 bases lay in between. The CDR3 bases are TGTGCCATCAGTGATTCAGGGTACGAGCAGTACGTC. It codes for CAISDSGYEQYV.

This clone was seen a handful of times. V gene TRBV13 combines with J gene TRBJ1-2; D might be TRBD1 (5 bases). CDR1 and CDR2 from the germline V gene are PRHDT and FYEKMQ (reference sequence). The CDR3 length is 13 residues. Trimming removed 7 bases from V and 5 bases from J, with 14 bases in between. The CDR3 here is CASTSYQGYGYTF. The CDR3 coding sequence is TGTGCCAGCACCAGTTATCAGGGTTATGGCTACACCTTC.

This chain uses TRBV29-1 with TRBJ2-5, with 7 bases identical to TRBD1. The J call is in doubt because the DNA end fits TRBJ2-7 better. The CDR3 runs 15 residues. Germline V gene sequence: CDR1 SQVTM, CDR2 ANQGSEA. The CDR3 reads CSGQTGRDSNYEQYF. For the CDR3, the DNA is TGCAGCGGCCAGACTGGACGGGACAGTAACTACGAGCAGTACTTC.

This clone was seen only once. The V and J genes are TRBV4-1 and TRBJ2-1, with TRBD1 matching 10 bases. CDR3 length equals 15 residues. With 5 bases clipped from V and 3 bases from J, the junction kept 4 bases outside the gene matches. Germline lookup yields CDR1 MGHRA and CDR2 YSYEKL. CDR3 DNA sequence: TGCGCCAGCAGCGAATGGGACAGGGGCTACAATGAGCAGTTCTTC. It specifies CASSEWDRGYNEQFF.

V usage is TRBV11-3 and J usage is TRBJ2-5; tentatively, D is TRBD1 (6 bases). In germline, CDR1 is SGHNT, CDR2 YENEEA. The CDR3 consists of 16 residues. The ends were cut back, 5 bases at V and 0 bases at J, with 16 bases in the middle. The CDR3 bases are TGTGCCAGCAGCCCTGTGGTAACAGGGAACCAAGAGACCCAGTACTTC. It codes for CASSPVVTGNQETQYF.

The chain recombines TRBV6-5 with TRBJ2-7; D is perhaps TRBD1 (6 bases). Per the germline V gene, CDR1 is MNHEY and CDR2 is SVGAGI. V was shortened by 9 bases and J by 3 bases, with 15 bases between the two germline ends. The CDR3 sequence is 13 residues long. The CDR3 DNA is TGTGCCAGTGGGACACCACCGTTCTACGAGCAGTACTTC. Its translation: CASGTPPFYEQYF.

The chain has TRBV9 and TRBJ1-4, with 8 positions matching TRBD1. Germline CDR1 reads SGDLS; CDR2 reads YYNGEE. V was pared by 4 bases and J by 7 bases, with 12 bases of the junction left unmatched. The CDR3 consists of 16 residues. This CDR3 reads CASSISQGVRGEKLFF. Written as DNA, the CDR3 is TGTGCCAGCAGCATATCACAGGGGGTGAGGGGTGAAAAACTGTTTTTT.

The chain joins TRBV5-1 to TRBJ2-5; 9 bases line up with TRBD1. Germline V gives CDR1 SGHRS, CDR2 YFSETQ. The CDR3 runs 16 residues. Losses at the gene ends were 0 bases for V and 1 base for J; bases not matched to a gene: 4. CDR3: CASSLAGTGPQETQYF. As DNA, the CDR3 is TGCGCCAGCAGCTTGGCCGGGACAGGGCCCCAAGAGACCCAGTACTTC.

The genes are TRBV6-1 and TRBJ2-3; 8 bases map to TRBD1. J was trimmed by 6 bases and V by 5 bases; bases with no gene match: 7. CDR1 MNHNS and CDR2 SASEGT come from the germline V gene. This CDR3 region has 14 residues. CDR3 protein: CASSRAGGHDTQYF. Written as DNA, the CDR3 is TGTGCCAGCAGTCGGGCAGGGGGCCACGATACGCAGTATTTT.

This clone was seen once. Other DNA sequences within the sample encode an identical CDR3. The V gene is TRBV19, the J gene TRBJ2-1; TRBD2 matches at 15 bases. Germline V gene data show CDR1 as LNHDA and CDR2 as SQIVND (reference sequence). The CDR3 is 16 amino acids. V trimming: 4 bases; J trimming: 7 bases; junction bases outside the gene matches: 5. The CDR3 DNA is TGTGCCAGTAGTACACCGGGACTAGCGGGAGGTAATGAGCAGTTCTTC. Translating it yields CASSTPGLAGGNEQFF.

This chain connects TRBV5-4 to TRBJ1-1, with 9 bases matching TRBD1. V lost 2 bases, J lost 8 bases, and 7 bases stayed unmatched. This CDR3 is 14 amino acids long. CDR1 is SGHNT, CDR2 YYREEE, per germline (reference sequence). The CDR3, as DNA: TGTGCCAGCAGCTTTGGGACAGGGTATACCGAAGCTTTCTTT. It specifies CASSFGTGYTEAFF.

This clone appeared a few times. The chain couples TRBV7-9 to TRBJ1-2; 8 bases fit TRBD1. Germline-derived CDR1 and CDR2 are SEHNR and FQNEAQ (reference sequence). This CDR3 is built from 15 residues. V shed 0 bases, J shed 3 bases, and the junction held 3 bases outside the gene matches. CDR3 DNA: TGTGCCAGCAGCTTAGCGGAGACAGGGGACTATGGCTACACCTTC. As protein: CASSLAETGDYGYTF.

The CDR3 DNA reads TGTGCCAGCAGTTACGCAGGGGGCTATGGCTACACCTTC. This codes for CASSYAGGYGYTF. J is TRBJ1-2 and V is TRBV6-5, with TRBD1 identical over 7 bases. The germline V gene has CDR1 MNHEY and CDR2 SVGAGI. Trimming cost V 2 bases and J 4 bases; bases outside gene matches: 1. The CDR3 is made up of 13 amino acids.

J is TRBJ1-1 and V is TRBV27; no reliable D call. The germline gives CDR1 MNHEY, CDR2 SMNVEV (reference sequence). Trimming removed 3 bases at V and 1 base at J, with 6 bases between. The CDR3 spans 13 residues. The CDR3 protein is CASSLRGNTEAFF. The CDR3 bases are TGTGCCAGCAGTTTGCGAGGGAACACTGAAGCTTTCTTT.

V usage is TRBV5-4 and J usage is TRBJ2-5; tentative D call: TRBD2 (6 bases). This CDR3 has 15 amino acids. CDR1 is SGHNT, CDR2 YYREEE, per germline (reference sequence). V lost 1 base and J lost 3, with 13 bases in between. The CDR3 nucleotides are TGTGCCAGCAGCTTGAGACCGGGGACTGAAGAGACCCAGTACTTC. Encoded protein: CASSLRPGTEETQYF. The whole variable domain, filled in from reference TRBV5-4 and TRBJ2-5, reads ETGVTQSPTHLIKTRGQQVTLRCSSQSGHNTVSWYQQALGQGPQFIFQYYREEENGRGNFPPRFSGLQFPNYSSELNVNALELDDSALYLCASSLRPGTEETQYFGPGTRLLVL.

This clone was detected only a few times. This rearrangement joins TRBV6-1 to TRBJ2-7, with 8 bases matching TRBD1. This CDR3 comprises 14 residues. J gave up 5 bases and V 5 bases, and 8 bases lay outside the gene matches. Germline values: CDR1 MNHNS, CDR2 SASEGT. As DNA, the CDR3 is TGTGCCAGCAGTTCAGGACAGGGAGGCCACGAGCAGTACGTC. The encoded protein is CASSSGQGGHEQYV.

J is TRBJ2-1 and V is TRBV11-2, with 16 bases lining up with TRBD2. With 4 bases clipped from V and 2 bases from J, the junction kept 8 bases outside the gene matches. Germline V lookup: CDR1 SGHAT, CDR2 FQNNGV. CDR3 length: 19 residues. DNA for the CDR3: TGTGCCAGCAGCTCCCCGGGACTAGCGGGAGGGAGTGCCTACAATGAGCAGTTCTTC. Encoded protein: CASSSPGLAGGSAYNEQFF.

The chain carries TRBV4-1 and TRBJ2-2, with TRBD2 matching 13 bases. J lost 2 bases, V lost 6 bases, and 3 bases had no gene match. The V gene's germline CDR1 is MGHRA and CDR2 YSYEKL. CDR3 length: 16 amino acids. The CDR3 DNA sequence: TGCGCCAGCAGACGACTAGCGGGAGGAAACACCGGGGAGCTGTTTTTT. Its translation is CASRRLAGGNTGELFF.

This clone was picked up one time. V gene TRBV7-9 combines with J gene TRBJ2-1; no clear D gene. From germline, CDR1 is SEHNR and CDR2 FQNEAQ (reference sequence). The V end lost 6 bases, the J end lost 5 bases, and 17 bases lay between the germline ends. The length of the CDR3 is 15 residues. CDR3 DNA sequence: TGTGCCAGCAGTTCCTGGCGGAGTCGGAACAATGAGCAGTTCTTC. Translation: CASSSWRSRNNEQFF. The complete variable domain, with remaining parts taken from reference TRBV7-9 and TRBJ2-1, reads DTGVSQNPRHKITKRGQNVTFRCDPISEHNRLYWYRQTLGQGPEFLTYFQNEAQLEKSRLLSDRFSAERPKGSFSTLEIQRTEQGDSAMYLCASSSWRSRNNEQFFGPGTRLTVL.

The genes are TRBV27 and TRBJ2-1, with D tentatively TRBD2 (6 bases). The CDR3 loop spans 14 amino acids. V was cut by 7 bases and J by 4 bases, with 14 bases left in between. In germline, CDR1 is MNHEY, CDR2 SMNVEV (reference sequence). The CDR3 DNA follows: TGTGCCAGCATGGGGGGATTGGGGTACAATGAGCAGTTCTTC. Protein product: CASMGGLGYNEQFF.

This clone has more than one count but fewer than ten. The chain couples TRBV9 to TRBJ1-4, with D unresolved. V lost 5 bases to trimming and J lost 8 bases, with 13 bases between them. In germline, CDR1 is SGDLS, CDR2 YYNGEE. The CDR3 covers 13 residues. The CDR3 loop reads CASSPGRGEKLFF. The CDR3 nucleotides read TGTGCCAGCAGTCCTGGGAGAGGGGAAAAACTGTTTTTT.